One TCR beta chain is described in this entry. Its antigen is as yet unknown. CDR3 length: 15 residues. Trimming shortened V by 1 base and J by 6 bases, and 17 bases separated the two germline ends. From germline, CDR1 is DFQATT and CDR2 SNEGSKA (reference sequence). This specimen comes from a study of blood T cells in healthy people across ages. Primed by a sample-barcoded 5' primer and a J-beta primer mix, a second PCR proceeded for about 6 to 11 cycles. MiXCR was run by TCRdb on the 5' RACE reads, yielding one entry per CDR3 protein. Of more than 650,000 distinct CDR3 sequences listed, 22% are singletons. The study, taken as a whole, reports: Higher diversity, along with more naive CD4+ cells, distinguished long-lived donors from aged donors. Older age went with lower TCR beta diversity per million T cells, in a roughly linear way. Diversity estimates drawn from one million T cells were deemed underestimates.

The TCR comes from a man between 65 and 85 years old in good health. Sequencing used blood. The chain carries TRBV20-1 and TRBJ2-3; unclear D gene. The DNA for the CDR3 is TGCAGTGCTAGAGTACCTACCCGAGGCTTCGATACGCAGTATTTT. It specifies CSARVPTRGFDTQYF.